This paragraph covers one T cell receptor beta chain sequence. No antigen is known for it. V trimming: 4 bases; J trimming: 6 bases; junction bases outside the gene matches: 15. CDR3 length: 16 residues. Germline assignment: CDR1 SGHRS and CDR2 YFSETQ. The single heparinised draw taken from each donor contained around 110 mL of blood on average. This record belongs to a study of beta chain features in type 1 diabetes. Overall study findings and caveats: VDJ junctions in type 1 diabetes patients carried more deletions and fewer insertions.

Every isolated RNA sample was fully reverse transcribed, so sequencing captured expressed TCRB transcripts. Only in-frame clones appear in the TCRdb table, and some are missing; sequencing was by immunoSEQ multiplex PCR. The table records around 350,000 clones, roughly 13% of them present only once. Sequenced material: naive CD4+ T cells from blood. The receptor was derived from a young man in good health. This chain uses TRBV5-1 with TRBJ2-7; 8 nucleotides align to TRBD1. The CDR3 loop reads CASSPTGQGGLPEQYF. CDR3 nucleotides: TGCGCCAGCAGCCCAACCGGACAGGGAGGTCTTCCCGAGCAGTACTTC.